The 22 T cell receptor beta chains below all came from one sample that was sequenced in a study of cytomegalovirus exposure and HLA in healthy donors. The PCR used 60 Vbeta and 13 Jbeta primers. TCRdb keeps only in-frame clones here, not all; method: immunoSEQ multiplex PCR. The sample lists over 90,000 clones; around 79% were seen once. The sample comprised PBMCs. The receptors stem from a woman in her 70s in good health and CMV-seropositive.

The rearrangement uses TRBV5-4 and TRBJ2-1; 7 bases agree with TRBD1. CDR1 SGHNT and CDR2 YYREEE come from the germline V gene (reference sequence). J lost 3 bases, V lost 2 bases, and 2 bases had no gene match. The CDR3 is made up of 14 amino acids. The CDR3 DNA reads TGTGCCAGCAGCTTACAGGGGAACTACAATGAGCAGTTCTTC. Translating it yields CASSLQGNYNEQFF.

This clone was detected only a few times. This chain joins TRBV5-1 and TRBJ1-4; possibly TRBD1 for D (5 bases). The V end was cut by 0 bases, the J end by 3 bases, with 12 bases between. Germline V gene data show CDR1 as SGHRS and CDR2 as YFSETQ. This CDR3 is built from 16 residues. Written as DNA, the CDR3 is TGCGCCAGCAGCTTGGAGACTCAGGGTCCTAATGAAAAACTGTTTTTT. Protein product: CASSLETQGPNEKLFF. Using reference TRBV5-1 and TRBJ1-4 for the parts outside the CDR3, the full variable domain is KAGVTQTPRYLIKTRGQQVTLSCSPISGHRSVSWYQQTPGQGLQFLFEYFSETQRNKGNFPGRFSGRQFSNSRSEMNVSTLELGDSALYLCASSLETQGPNEKLFFGSGTQLSVL.

The chain couples TRBV6-6 to TRBJ1-3, with D possibly being TRBD1 (5 bases). The germline V gene has CDR1 MNHNY and CDR2 SVGAGI (reference sequence). The CDR3 is 16 residues long. V was cut by 0 bases and J by 0 bases, with 9 bases left in between. The CDR3 DNA is TGTGCCAGCAGTTACTCCCAGGGTTCCTCTGGAAACACCATATATTTT. Protein product: CASSYSQGSSGNTIYF.

A note on this clone: The sample has other DNA sequences that encode this CDR3 too. The rearrangement links TRBV19 to TRBJ1-1, with TRBD1 identical over 7 bases. Trimming removed 10 bases from V and 1 base from J; junction bases left unmatched: 6. There are 13 residues in the CDR3. CDR1 LNHDA and CDR2 SQIVND come from the germline V gene (reference sequence). The CDR3 protein is CATNRGRNTEAFF. The CDR3 DNA follows: TGTGCCACCAACAGGGGCCGGAACACTGAAGCTTTCTTT.

The chain carries TRBV7-2 and TRBJ2-7, with TRBD1 identical over 7 bases. V trimming: 5 bases; J trimming: 0 bases; junction bases outside the gene matches: 7. The CDR3 covers 15 residues. Germline lookup yields CDR1 SGHTA and CDR2 FQGNSA. Written as DNA, the CDR3 is TGTGCCAGCAGCCACGGGGCAGGGGGCTCCTACGAGCAGTACTTC. Amino acid sequence: CASSHGAGGSYEQYF. Using reference TRBV7-2 and TRBJ2-7 for the parts outside the CDR3, the full variable domain is GAGVSQSPSNKVTEKGKDVELRCDPISGHTALYWYRQSLGQGLEFLIYFQGNSAPDKSGLPSDRFSAERTGGSVSTLTIQRTQQEDSAVYLCASSHGAGGSYEQYFGPGTRLTVT.

The chain is built from TRBV19 and TRBJ1-5, with D possibly being TRBD1 (5 bases). The length of the CDR3 is 15 residues. Per germline, CDR1 LNHDA and CDR2 SQIVND (reference sequence). The V end lost 1 base, the J end lost 6 bases, and 13 bases lay between the germline ends. CDR3 in amino acids: CASSIAVGAAQPQHF. As DNA, the CDR3 is TGTGCCAGTAGTATAGCGGTTGGGGCAGCTCAGCCCCAGCATTTT. Supplemented by reference TRBV19 and TRBJ1-5, the full variable domain reads DGGITQSPKYLFRKEGQNVTLSCEQNLNHDAMYWYRQDPGQGLRLIYYSQIVNDFQKGDIAEGYSVSREKKESFPLTVTSAQKNPTAFYLCASSIAVGAAQPQHFGDGTRLSIL.

This clone was observed once. The rearrangement uses TRBV5-1 and TRBJ1-5; a weak D match, TRBD1 (6 bases). Germline CDR1 reads SGHRS; CDR2 reads YFSETQ. V lost 4 bases, J lost 0 bases, and 11 bases lay in between. The CDR3 covers 15 residues. CDR3 in DNA: TGCGCCAGCAGCCTACAGGGAATTAGCAATCAGCCCCAGCATTTT. Its protein is CASSLQGISNQPQHF.

The chain combines TRBV6-5 with TRBJ2-5; tentative D call: TRBD1 (5 bases). V shed 5 bases and J shed 1 base, with 8 bases lying between them. The CDR3 is 13 amino acids. The V gene's germline CDR1 is MNHEY and CDR2 SVGAGI. The CDR3 sequence is CASSQGLQETQYF. For the CDR3, the DNA is TGTGCCAGCAGTCAGGGCCTCCAAGAGACCCAGTACTTC.

The genes are TRBV5-1 and TRBJ1-1; perhaps TRBD1 as D (6 bases). The CDR3 spans 15 residues. Trimming pared 0 bases from V and 10 bases from J, leaving 19 bases between. Germline CDR1 is SGHRS and CDR2 is YFSETQ. As DNA, the CDR3 is TGCGCCAGCAGCTTGGCCGGGACCGAGAACAGGGTAGCTTTCTTT. Protein product: CASSLAGTENRVAFF.

This clone was seen more than once but under ten times. This sample includes further DNA sequences coding for the same CDR3. This chain uses TRBV7-9 with TRBJ1-5; D gene ambiguous. Trimming removed 1 base at V and 0 bases at J, with 7 bases between. CDR3 length: 15 amino acids. Per the germline V gene, CDR1 is SEHNR and CDR2 is FQNEAQ (reference sequence). The CDR3 DNA follows: TGTGCCAGCAGCTTAGGCGGTAATAGCAATCAGCCCCAGCATTTT. This sequence encodes CASSLGGNSNQPQHF.

The V gene is TRBV27, the J gene TRBJ2-3; 11 bases align to TRBD1. This CDR3 is built from 15 residues. V was clipped by 5 bases and J by 0 bases; unmatched bases: 1. Per the germline V gene, CDR1 is MNHEY and CDR2 is SMNVEV (reference sequence). The CDR3 bases are TGTGCCAGCAGTGGACAGGGGGCTAGCACAGATACGCAGTATTTT. It encodes CASSGQGASTDTQYF.

This clone was detected only a few times. The V and J genes are TRBV11-1 and TRBJ2-3; possibly TRBD2 for D (6 bases). Deletions cut 0 bases from V and 8 bases from J, with 12 bases between. CDR3 length: 14 residues. Germline CDR1 reads SGHAT; CDR2 reads FQDESV (reference sequence). DNA for the CDR3: TGTGCCAGCAGCTTAGCGGAGGGGACGGGTACGCAGTATTTT. As protein: CASSLAEGTGTQYF.

The chain has TRBV6-1 and TRBJ2-1; 10 bases align to TRBD1. Germline V gives CDR1 MNHNS, CDR2 SASEGT. Trimming took 6 bases from V and 1 from J; bases not matched to a gene: 3. This CDR3 is built from 15 residues. CDR3 residues: CASRPGQGSYNEQFF. The CDR3 DNA reads as TGTGCCAGCAGGCCGGGACAGGGGTCCTACAATGAGCAGTTCTTC.

This clone has only a few counts. The chain carries TRBV27 and TRBJ2-5; TRBD2 matches 7 bases. The germline CDR1 and CDR2 sequences are MNHEY and SMNVEV (reference sequence). This CDR3 region has 15 residues. The J segment lost 8 bases and the V segment lost 0 bases, leaving 9 bases of the junction unmatched. The DNA of the CDR3 is TGTGCCAGCAGTTTATCGAGAAGCGGGGTAGGAACCCAGTACTTC. It codes for CASSLSRSGVGTQYF.

The chain recombines TRBV14 with TRBJ2-2, with D hard to call. This CDR3 comprises 13 residues. Per germline, CDR1 SGHDN and CDR2 FVKESK. Trimming cost V 1 base and J 7 bases, with 7 bases left between them. CDR3 sequence (DNA): TGTGCCAGCAGCCAAGGACAAAGCGGGGAGCTGTTTTTT. Translating gives CASSQGQSGELFF.

This clone appeared a few times. V is TRBV7-6 and J is TRBJ1-5; TRBD1 might be the D (6 bases). This CDR3 region has 15 residues. V lost 5 bases, J lost 2 bases, and 13 bases lay in between. Germline CDR1 reads SGHVS; CDR2 reads FNYEAQ. CDR3 protein: CASSKTGSGNQPQHF. In DNA, the CDR3 is TGTGCCAGCAGCAAAACAGGGTCGGGCAATCAGCCCCAGCATTTT.

This chain joins TRBV7-2 and TRBJ2-7; perhaps TRBD1 as D (5 bases). The CDR3 covers 12 residues. Trimming shortened V by 2 bases and J by 4 bases, and 6 bases separated the two germline ends. From germline, CDR1 is SGHTA and CDR2 FQGNSA. The CDR3 is CASSLKGYEQYF. In DNA form, the CDR3 reads TGTGCCAGCAGCTTAAAGGGGTACGAGCAGTACTTC.

This sequence joins TRBV5-1 and TRBJ1-4; no clear D gene. There are 14 residues in the CDR3. Trimming took 1 base from V and 7 from J, leaving 11 bases between them. The germline V gene has CDR1 SGHRS and CDR2 YFSETQ. The CDR3 DNA reads TGCGCCAGCAGCTTGACAGCTTCCCGTGAAAAACTGTTTTTT. This codes for CASSLTASREKLFF. Based on the CDR3 plus reference TRBV5-1 and TRBJ1-4, the full variable domain is KAGVTQTPRYLIKTRGQQVTLSCSPISGHRSVSWYQQTPGQGLQFLFEYFSETQRNKGNFPGRFSGRQFSNSRSEMNVSTLELGDSALYLCASSLTASREKLFFGSGTQLSVL.

This clone appeared a few times. The chain recombines TRBV19 with TRBJ1-2, with D unresolved. This CDR3 comprises 14 residues. V lost 1 base and J 4 bases, leaving 10 bases between the germline ends. CDR1 LNHDA and CDR2 SQIVND come from the germline V gene (reference sequence). CDR3 protein: CASSIVWAVYGYTF. As DNA, the CDR3 is TGTGCCAGTAGTATAGTCTGGGCAGTCTATGGCTACACCTTC.

The chain links TRBV7-9 to TRBJ2-1; 11 bases fit TRBD2. Germline V gene sequence: CDR1 SEHNR, CDR2 FQNEAQ (reference sequence). J lost 10 bases, V lost 5 bases, and 10 bases had no gene match. CDR3 length: 15 residues. CDR3: CASSPLAGGPGEQFF. CDR3 nucleotide sequence: TGTGCCAGCAGCCCCTTAGCGGGGGGGCCGGGGGAGCAGTTCTTC.

This clone has just a few counts. V gene TRBV5-1 combines with J gene TRBJ2-2; D perhaps matches TRBD2 (5 bases). The CDR3 has 15 amino acids. The germline CDR1 and CDR2 sequences are SGHRS and YFSETQ. Trimming took 5 bases from V and 5 from J, leaving 16 bases between them. CDR3 bases: TGCGCCAGCAGGTCGGACTCTCGGTGGACCGGGGAGCTGTTTTTT. This gives the protein CASRSDSRWTGELFF.

This chain uses TRBV11-3 with TRBJ2-3; D might be TRBD2 (5 bases). Trimming cost V 0 bases and J 12 bases, with 13 bases left between them. The CDR3 contains 13 residues. Germline values: CDR1 SGHNT, CDR2 YENEEA. The CDR3 here is CASSLDVGDPQYF. The CDR3 DNA follows: TGTGCCAGCAGCTTAGATGTCGGGGATCCCCAGTATTTT. The whole variable domain, remainder taken from reference TRBV11-3 and TRBJ2-3, is EAGVVQSPRYKIIEKKQPVAFWCNPISGHNTLYWYLQNLGQGPELLIRYENEEAVDDSQLPKDRFSAERLKGVDSTLKIQPAELGDSAVYLCASSLDVGDPQYFGPGTRLTVL.